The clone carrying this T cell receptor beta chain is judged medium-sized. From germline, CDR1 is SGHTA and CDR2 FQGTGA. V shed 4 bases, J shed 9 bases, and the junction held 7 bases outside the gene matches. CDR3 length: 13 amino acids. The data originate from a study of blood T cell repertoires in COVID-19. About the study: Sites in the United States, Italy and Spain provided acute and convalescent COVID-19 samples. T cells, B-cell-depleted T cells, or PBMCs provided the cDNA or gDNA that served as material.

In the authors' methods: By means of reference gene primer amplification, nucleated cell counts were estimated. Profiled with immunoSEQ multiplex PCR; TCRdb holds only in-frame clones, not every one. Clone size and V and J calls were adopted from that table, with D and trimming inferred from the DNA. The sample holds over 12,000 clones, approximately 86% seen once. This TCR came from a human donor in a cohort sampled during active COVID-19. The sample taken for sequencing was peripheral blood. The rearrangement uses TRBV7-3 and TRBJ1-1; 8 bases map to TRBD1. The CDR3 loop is CASSSAGTGQAFF. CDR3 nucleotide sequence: TGTGCCAGCAGCTCAGCCGGGACAGGTCAAGCTTTCTTT.